Given below is one T cell receptor (beta chain) in context. Losses at the gene ends were 6 bases for V and 0 bases for J; bases not matched to a gene: 7. Looked up from germline, CDR1 is SNHLY and CDR2 is FYNNEI. The CDR3 is made up of 16 amino acids. This record comes from a study of cytomegalovirus exposure and HLA in healthy donors. Repertoires were generated with immunoSEQ multiplex PCR, while TCRdb's copy carries only in-frame clones and drops some. The table shows under 250,000 clones, with less than 85% occurring only once. The chain recombines TRBV2 with TRBJ1-3; 8 nucleotides line up with TRBD1. The sample taken for sequencing was PBMCs. The sequence was obtained from a woman under 30 in good health and CMV-seronegative. The CDR3 is CASSGGTGSSGNTIYF. The CDR3 nucleotides are TGTGCCAGCAGCGGAGGGACAGGCTCCTCTGGAAACACCATATATTTT.